The following is a TCR beta chain sequence with its context. The sample belongs to a study of T cells in Graves' hyperthyroidism and ophthalmopathy. Using RNA transcripts as the source, TCR beta CDR3 regions were amplified. Primed by the HTBI set, a first-round RT-PCR was run on the TCR CDR3. TCRdb ran MiXCR on the multiplex PCR reads and lists one entry per CDR3 protein. The sample carries some 180,000 distinct CDR3 sequences, about a sixth recorded once. Diagnosis of hyperthyroidism was new in patients aged 18 to 65, and its duration was under 2 months. With V trimmed by 2 bases and J by 5 bases, 11 bases remained unmatched. This CDR3 contains 16 residues. Germline loops: CDR1 SGHDT, CDR2 YYEEEE.

Sequencing used blood. The V call is TRBV5-6, the J call TRBJ2-5; 8 bases align to TRBD2. The sequence came from a woman between 50 and 59 years old with Graves' hyperthyroidism. The CDR3 region is CASSFKLGLAGETQYF. The CDR3 coding sequence is TGTGCCAGCAGCTTTAAGTTAGGCCTAGCGGGCGAGACCCAGTACTTC.